This TCR beta chain came from a study of blood T cell repertoires in COVID-19. Whole-study context: From the United States, Italy and Spain came samples of acute and convalescent COVID-19. Sample material is recorded as cDNA or gDNA derived from T cells, B-cell-depleted T cells, or PBMCs.

This CDR3 spans 15 amino acids. CDR1 and CDR2 from the germline V gene are SGHTA and FQGNSA. V was pared by 2 bases and J by 3 bases, with 3 bases of the junction left unmatched. Methods used by the authors: Quantification of nucleated cells was approximated via reference gene primer amplification. The data were produced by immunoSEQ multiplex PCR, yet TCRdb's version contains in-frame clones alone and is incomplete. The V and J calls and the clone size are those of that table, but D and trimming were determined from the DNA. The sample comprises a few hundred thousand clones, about nine tenths of which are singletons, and 3% to 4.5% rests with the top ten. One Seattle source followed patients from active infection through their disease course.

Sequencing was carried out using peripheral blood. This clonotype originated in a woman in her sixties with COVID-19, enrolled during active disease. The rearrangement uses TRBV7-2 and TRBJ1-4; TRBD1 matches at 7 bases. CDR3 protein: CASSLTRGSNEKLFF. DNA of the CDR3: TGTGCCAGCAGCTTAACCAGGGGGTCTAATGAAAAACTGTTTTTT.